This section outlines one T cell receptor beta chain sequence together with its context. The method was immunoSEQ multiplex PCR; TCRdb's version includes in-frame clones alone and lacks a portion of them. The sample shows tens of thousands of clones, about 90% of them seen only once. The record originates from a study of OX40 agonist ivuxolimab in advanced cancers. Looking at the study overall: The patients' treatment was ivuxolimab, an agonistic anti-OX40 (CD134) antibody. Past anti-PD-1, anti-PD-L1 or anti-CTLA-4 therapy was accepted, and 40% had received some.

The specimen comprised CD4+ or CD8+ T cells sorted from blood, sampled in a trial of the OX40 agonist ivuxolimab. The source is an adult with an advanced solid tumor such as melanoma, head and neck, liver or kidney cancer.

The CDR3 loop is CAWIPASTDTQYF. The CDR3 DNA reads TGTGCCTGGATCCCGGCCAGCACAGATACGCAGTATTTT. The chain combines TRBV30 with TRBJ2-3, with no clear D. This CDR3 spans 13 amino acids. The germline gives CDR1 GTSNPN, CDR2 SVGIG (reference sequence). V was pared by 4 bases and J by 0 bases, with 8 bases between.